This T cell receptor beta chain was found in a study of identical twins. After removal of 5 bases from V and 6 bases from J, the junction contained 9 bases not matched to a gene. This CDR3 is 14 amino acids long. Via MiXCR, TCRdb re-called the 5' RACE reads, giving one row per CDR3 protein. This table holds approximately 680,000 distinct CDR3 sequences, about 7.6% found once. This clonotype has ten or more counts. The same specimen was also included in a second study, on yellow fever vaccine responses in identical twins.

This chain uses TRBV12-3 or TRBV12-4 with TRBJ2-7, with TRBD2 matching over 8 bases. Specimen: PBMCs. This sequence originates from a woman younger than 35 in good health. The CDR3 region has the DNA TGTGCCAGCAGTAAAAACGGACTAGCTGGCGAGCAGTACTTC. Its translation is CASSKNGLAGEQYF.